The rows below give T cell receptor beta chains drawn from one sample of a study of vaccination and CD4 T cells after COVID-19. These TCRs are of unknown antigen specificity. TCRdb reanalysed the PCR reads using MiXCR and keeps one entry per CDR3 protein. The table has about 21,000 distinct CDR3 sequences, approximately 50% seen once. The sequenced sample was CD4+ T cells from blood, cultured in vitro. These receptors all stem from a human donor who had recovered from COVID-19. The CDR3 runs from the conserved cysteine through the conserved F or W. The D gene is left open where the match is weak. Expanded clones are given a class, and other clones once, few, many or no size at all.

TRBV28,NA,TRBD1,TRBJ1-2,CASSPRTGWAYGYTF,TGTGCCAGCAGTCCCCGGACAGGGTGGGCCTATGGCTACACCTTC
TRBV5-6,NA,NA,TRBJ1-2,CASSLVLRREKGYTF,TGTGCCAGCAGTTTAGTCCTCCGCAGGGAAAAAGGCTACACCTTC
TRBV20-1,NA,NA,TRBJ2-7,CSARIATSLSQYF,TGCAGTGCTCGAATTGCGACATCCCTGTCGCAGTACTTC
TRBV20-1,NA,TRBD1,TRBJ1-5,CSAREGGTGNQPQHF,TGCAGTGCCCGCGAGGGGGGGACAGGGAATCAGCCCCAGCATTTT
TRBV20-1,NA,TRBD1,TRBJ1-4,CSARWQGAQKLFF,TGCAGTGCTAGATGGCAGGGGGCCCAAAAACTGTTTTTT
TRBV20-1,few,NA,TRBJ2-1,CSARRGRETWNEQFF,TGCAGTGCTCGCCGGGGGCGGGAGACTTGGAATGAGCAGTTCTTC
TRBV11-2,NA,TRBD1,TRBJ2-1,CASSLDRGQGNNEQFF,TGTGCCAGCAGCTTAGATCGGGGACAGGGTAATAATGAGCAGTTCTTC
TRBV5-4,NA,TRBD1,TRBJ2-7,CASSARTGTAFYEQYF,TGTGCCAGCAGCGCCAGGACAGGAACGGCCTTTTACGAGCAGTACTTC
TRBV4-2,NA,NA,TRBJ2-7,CASSQDGKGRLKYF,TGTGCCAGCAGCCAAGATGGAAAGGGGCGGTTGAAGTACTTC
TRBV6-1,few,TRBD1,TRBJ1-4,CASSEQGVFEKLFF,TGTGCCAGCAGTGAACAGGGGGTTTTCGAAAAACTGTTTTTT
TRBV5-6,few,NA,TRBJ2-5,CASSLGRYRVQTQYF,TGTGCCAGCAGCTTGGGCCGGTACAGGGTGCAGACCCAGTACTTC
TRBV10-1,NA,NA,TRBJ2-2,CASTDFSNTGELFF,TGCGCCAGCACGGACTTCTCGAACACCGGGGAGCTGTTTTTT
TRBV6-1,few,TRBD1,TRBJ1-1,CAIRTGGITEAFF,TGTGCCATCCGGACAGGGGGGATCACTGAAGCTTTCTTT
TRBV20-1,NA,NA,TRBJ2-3,CSARTGLSLDTQYF,TGCAGTGCTAGAACCGGACTCAGCCTGGATACGCAGTATTTT
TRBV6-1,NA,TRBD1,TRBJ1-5,CASSPRQGRMPQHF,TGTGCCAGCAGTCCACGACAGGGGAGAATGCCCCAGCATTTT
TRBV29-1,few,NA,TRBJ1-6,CSVLIGRAEAIVDSPLHF,TGCAGCGTGCTGATCGGCAGGGCGGAGGCTATAGTGGATTCACCCCTCCACTTT
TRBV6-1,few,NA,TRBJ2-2,CAIQDRTNTGELFF,TGTGCCATCCAGGACAGAACTAACACCGGGGAGCTGTTTTTT
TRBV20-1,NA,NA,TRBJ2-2,CSARMGNTGELFF,TGCAGTGCTAGGATGGGCAACACCGGGGAGCTGTTTTTT
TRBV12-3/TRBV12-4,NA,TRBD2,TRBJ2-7,CASSSAGGHYEQYF,TGTGCCAGCAGTTCCGCGGGGGGACACTACGAGCAGTACTTC
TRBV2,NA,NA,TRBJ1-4,CASRDSNSMEKLFF,TGTGCCAGCAGGGACAGTAATTCAATGGAAAAACTGTTTTTT
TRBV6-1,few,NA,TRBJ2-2,CASREYGELFF,TGTGCCAGTCGGGAGTACGGGGAGCTGTTTTTT
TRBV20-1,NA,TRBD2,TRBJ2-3,CSALRGVAFTDTQYF,TGCAGTGCTTTACGGGGGGTAGCTTTCACAGATACGCAGTATTTT
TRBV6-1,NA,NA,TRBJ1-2,CASSEGEEYYGYTF,TGTGCCAGCAGTGAAGGGGAGGAATACTATGGCTACACCTTC
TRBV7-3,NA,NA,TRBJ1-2,CASSLEGGQRNYYGYTF,TGTGCCAGCAGCTTAGAAGGCGGACAGAGAAACTACTATGGCTACACCTTC
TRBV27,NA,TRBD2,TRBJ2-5,CASSLVASGGVRETQYF,TGTGCCAGCAGTTTAGTGGCTAGCGGCGGAGTAAGGGAGACCCAGTACTTC
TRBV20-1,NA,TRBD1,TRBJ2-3,CSAHPGQGGTDTQYF,TGCAGTGCTCATCCCGGACAGGGAGGCACAGATACGCAGTATTTT
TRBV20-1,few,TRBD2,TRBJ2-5,CSARAGGLSWETQYF,TGCAGTGCTCGGGCGGGGGGGCTATCTTGGGAGACCCAGTACTTC
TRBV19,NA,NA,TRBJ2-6,CASNQGSGANVLTF,TGTGCCAGTAACCAGGGTTCCGGGGCCAACGTCCTGACTTTC
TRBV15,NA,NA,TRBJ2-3,CATSRDRKATQYF,TGTGCCACCAGCAGAGACAGGAAGGCTACGCAGTATTTT
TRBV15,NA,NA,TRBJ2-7,CATSRVPRVGHSYEQYF,TGTGCCACCAGCAGAGTCCCCCGGGTGGGACACTCCTACGAGCAGTACTTC
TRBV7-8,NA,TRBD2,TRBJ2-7,CASTPGGYEQYF,TGTGCCAGCACCCCGGGGGGTTACGAGCAGTACTTC
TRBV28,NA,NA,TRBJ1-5,CASSPTMGGWNQPQHF,TGTGCCAGCAGCCCGACTATGGGAGGGTGGAATCAGCCCCAGCATTTT
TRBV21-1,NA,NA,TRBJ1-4,CASSKVAGRRNEKLFF,TGTGCCAGCAGCAAAGTGGCGGGACGCAGGAATGAAAAACTGTTTTTT
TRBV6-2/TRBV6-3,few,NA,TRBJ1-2,CASSYFGISYGYTF,TGTGCCAGCAGTTATTTCGGGATCAGCTATGGCTACACCTTC
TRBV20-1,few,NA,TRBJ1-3,CSARERTAGNTIYF,TGCAGTGCTAGAGAACGGACAGCTGGAAACACCATATATTTT
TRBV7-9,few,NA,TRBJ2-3,CASSWDRTYVDTQYF,TGTGCCAGCAGCTGGGACCGAACTTACGTAGATACGCAGTATTTT
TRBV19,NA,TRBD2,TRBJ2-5,CASSTAGGGETQYF,TGTGCCAGTAGTACAGCGGGAGGGGGAGAGACCCAGTACTTC
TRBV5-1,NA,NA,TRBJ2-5,CASSFRGSETQYF,TGCGCCAGCAGCTTCCGCGGGTCAGAGACCCAGTACTTC
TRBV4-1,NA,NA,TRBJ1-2,CASSQETRRRANYGYTF,TGCGCCAGCAGCCAAGAGACCCGGAGGCGAGCTAACTATGGCTACACCTTC
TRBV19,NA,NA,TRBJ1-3,CASSTRTELSGNTIYF,TGTGCCAGTAGTACCCGGACGGAACTCTCTGGAAACACCATATATTTT
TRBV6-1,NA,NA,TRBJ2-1,CASSFDANNEQFF,TGTGCCAGCAGCTTCGACGCAAACAATGAGCAGTTCTTC
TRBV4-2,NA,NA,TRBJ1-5,CASSQDVGSRQPQHF,TGTGCCAGCAGCCAAGATGTGGGTTCCCGACAGCCCCAGCATTTT